The next 11 T cell receptor beta chains were all read from a single sample in a study of cytomegalovirus exposure and HLA in healthy donors. The table came from immunoSEQ multiplex PCR; TCRdb's copy has only in-frame clones and leaves some out. Among around 60,000 clones, 96% were seen once, and the ten largest hold more than 0.95%. Sequencing was carried out using PBMCs. These receptors were taken from a woman under 30 in good health and CMV-seronegative.

V usage is TRBV9 and J usage is TRBJ1-3; no definite D call. Germline V gives CDR1 SGDLS, CDR2 YYNGEE. V was cut by 4 bases and J by 2 bases, with 10 bases left in between. The CDR3 spans 14 residues. The CDR3 spells CASSPRQAGNTIYF. CDR3 nucleotides: TGTGCCAGCAGCCCCCGGCAGGCTGGAAACACCATATATTTT.

The rearrangement joins TRBV6-1 to TRBJ2-5; D is possibly TRBD2 (6 bases). V lost 1 base and J lost 7, with 13 bases in between. CDR3 length equals 14 residues. Germline V gene data show CDR1 as MNHNS and CDR2 as SASEGT. The CDR3 sequence is CASSEDRTGGTQYF. DNA for the CDR3: TGTGCCAGCAGTGAAGACAGGACCGGGGGGACCCAGTACTTC.

The chain is built from TRBV25-1 and TRBJ2-1; 10 bases match TRBD2. The CDR3 length is 17 residues. Germline CDR1 reads MGHDK; CDR2 reads SYGVNS. V dropped 2 bases and J dropped 4; count of bases not matched to a gene: 8. DNA for the CDR3: TGTGCCAGCAGTGAACCCAGACTAGCGGGCCTGTACAATGAGCAGTTCTTC. Its translation: CASSEPRLAGLYNEQFF.

V usage is TRBV28 and J usage is TRBJ2-1, with 10 bases fitting TRBD1. The CDR3 covers 14 residues. V was pared by 7 bases and J by 8 bases, with 8 bases of the junction left unmatched. The germline CDR1 and CDR2 sequences are MDHEN and SYDVKM. The chain's CDR3 is CASTGQGMMDEQFF. CDR3 DNA sequence: TGTGCCAGCACGGGACAGGGGATGATGGATGAGCAGTTCTTC.

The chain couples TRBV10-3 to TRBJ2-2; no clear D gene. The germline CDR1 and CDR2 sequences are ENHRY and SYGVKD. With 10 bases removed from V and 0 bases from J, the gap between germline ends came to 12 bases. This CDR3 is 14 amino acids long. The CDR3 loop is CATRDGANTGELFF. In nucleotides, the CDR3 is TGTGCCACCAGAGACGGAGCGAACACCGGGGAGCTGTTTTTT.

The chain joins TRBV30 to TRBJ1-2; 7 bases fit TRBD1. The CDR3 is 21 amino acids. The junction had 31 bases not matched to a gene; V was cut back by 8 bases and J by 1 base. Per the germline V gene, CDR1 is GTSNPN and CDR2 is SVGIG (reference sequence). The CDR3 DNA sequence: TGTGCCCGGAAGCTACCGGGACAGAAGTCTCCATATGGACGATATAACTATGGCTACACCTTC. Protein product: CARKLPGQKSPYGRYNYGYTF.

This sequence joins TRBV30 and TRBJ2-3; tentatively, D is TRBD1 (5 bases). Germline CDR1 and CDR2: GTSNPN and SVGIG (reference sequence). With 5 bases removed from V and 6 bases from J, the gap between germline ends came to 15 bases. This CDR3 comprises 13 residues. The CDR3 bases are TGTGCCTGGGCCCTTGGTGGGGCCGATACGCAGTATTTT. This translates into CAWALGGADTQYF.

The V call is TRBV19, the J call TRBJ2-4; 7 bases match TRBD2. The J segment lost 1 base and the V segment lost 7 bases, leaving 19 bases of the junction unmatched. CDR1 LNHDA and CDR2 SQIVND come from the germline V gene (reference sequence). The CDR3 runs 19 residues. This CDR3 reads CASKGLLAWPKGAKNIQYF. CDR3 coding DNA: TGTGCCAGTAAGGGACTACTAGCCTGGCCTAAGGGGGCCAAAAACATTCAGTACTTC.

This clone has just one count. The CDR3 nucleotides are TGCGCCAGCAGCTGGGGCGGGGTGGGCAATCAGCCCCAGCATTTT. It codes for CASSWGGVGNQPQHF. V and J are TRBV5-1 and TRBJ1-5; tentative D call: TRBD1 (5 bases). The CDR3 has 15 amino acids. Per the germline V gene, CDR1 is SGHRS and CDR2 is YFSETQ. V gave up 3 bases and J gave up 2 bases, with 12 bases separating them.

This chain links TRBV18 with TRBJ2-1; D is unclear. The V end lost 0 bases, the J end lost 4 bases, and 10 bases lay between the germline ends. CDR1 is KGHSH, CDR2 LQKENI, per germline. The length of the CDR3 is 15 residues. In DNA, the CDR3 is TGTGCCAGCTCACCACCGGGCCATCGGTACAATGAGCAGTTCTTC. Translated: CASSPPGHRYNEQFF.

The V call is TRBV19, the J call TRBJ2-7; 11 nucleotides line up with TRBD2. CDR3 length: 14 residues. Germline CDR1 and CDR2: LNHDA and SQIVND (reference sequence). V was pared by 3 bases and J by 2 bases, with 0 bases of the junction left unmatched. In DNA form, the CDR3 reads TGTGCCAGTAGTATTAGCGGGGGGGCCTACGAGCAGTACTTC. Translating gives CASSISGGAYEQYF.